The present T cell receptor (beta chain) was sequenced within a study of T cell clonotyping in hematopoietic cell transplantation. Assay used: immunoSEQ multiplex PCR; TCRdb lists only in-frame clones, some missing. Of under 5,500 clones in the sample, around 78% are singletons; the top ten hold about an eighth. The CDR3 runs 14 residues. Per the germline V gene, CDR1 is MGHDK and CDR2 is SYGVNS. V dropped 7 bases and J dropped 4; count of bases not matched to a gene: 3. Turning to this clone: Its antigen remains unidentified.

Regarding the study as a whole: Graft donor and pretransplant recipient Inverse Simpson Index values predicted broader posttransplant TCR diversity. Few recipient clonotypes overlapped donors; over 95% were de novo at given depth.

The material sequenced was peripheral blood mononuclear cells, taken 30 days after allogeneic stem cell transplant. The TCR originated in a male patient between 55 and 70 years old who had an allogeneic stem cell transplant from an unrelated donor, so the T cells may come from the graft donor. Some clones in this sample may be carry-over from other donors' samples. V usage is TRBV25-1 and J usage is TRBJ1-6; TRBD1 matches 8 bases. The CDR3 bases are TGTGCCAGCAAAGGACAGGGTTATAATTCACCCCTCCACTTT. Protein: CASKGQGYNSPLHF.